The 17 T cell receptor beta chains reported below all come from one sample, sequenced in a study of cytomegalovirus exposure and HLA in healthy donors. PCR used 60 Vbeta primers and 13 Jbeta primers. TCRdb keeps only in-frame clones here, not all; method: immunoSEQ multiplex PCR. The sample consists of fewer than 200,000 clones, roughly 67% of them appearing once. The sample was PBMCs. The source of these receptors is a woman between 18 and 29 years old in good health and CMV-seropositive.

In DNA, the CDR3 is TGTGCCAGCTCCCCGGGACAGTGGACATCTAATGAAAAACTGTTTTTT. It is translated as CASSPGQWTSNEKLFF. The rearrangement joins TRBV18 to TRBJ1-4; 7 bases fit TRBD1. This CDR3 is 16 amino acids long. Germline CDR1 is KGHSH and CDR2 is LQKENI. Trimming cost V 6 bases and J 3 bases; bases outside gene matches: 10.

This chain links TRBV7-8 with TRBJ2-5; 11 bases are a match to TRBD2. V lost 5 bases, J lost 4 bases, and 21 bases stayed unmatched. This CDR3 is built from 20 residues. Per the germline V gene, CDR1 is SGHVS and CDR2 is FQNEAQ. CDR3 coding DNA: TGTGCCAGCAGCCGAACACCTAATCTAGCGGGGGGTAGTATAAGAGAGACCCAGTACTTC. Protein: CASSRTPNLAGGSIRETQYF. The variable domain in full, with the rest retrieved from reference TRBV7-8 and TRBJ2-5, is GAGVSQSPRYKVAKRGQDVALRCDPISGHVSLFWYQQALGQGPEFLTYFQNEAQLDKSGLPSDRFFAERPEGSVSTLKIQRTQQEDSAVYLCASSRTPNLAGGSIRETQYFGPGTRLLVL.

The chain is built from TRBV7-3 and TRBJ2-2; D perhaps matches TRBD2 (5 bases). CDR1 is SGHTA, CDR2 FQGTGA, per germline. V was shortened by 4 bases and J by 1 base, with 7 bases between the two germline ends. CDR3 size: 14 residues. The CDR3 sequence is CASSSAGNTGELFF. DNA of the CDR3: TGTGCCAGCAGCTCTGCGGGGAACACCGGGGAGCTGTTTTTT.

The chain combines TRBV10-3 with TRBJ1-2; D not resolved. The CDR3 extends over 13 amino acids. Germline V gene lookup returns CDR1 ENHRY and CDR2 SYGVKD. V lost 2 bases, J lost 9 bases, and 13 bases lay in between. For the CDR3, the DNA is TGTGCCATCAGTGAGGGCGGGCTCAGGAGCTACACCTTC. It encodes CAISEGGLRSYTF.

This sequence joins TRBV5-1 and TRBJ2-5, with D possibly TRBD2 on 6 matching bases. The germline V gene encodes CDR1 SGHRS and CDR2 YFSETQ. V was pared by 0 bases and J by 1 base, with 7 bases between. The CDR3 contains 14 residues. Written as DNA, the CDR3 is TGCGCCAGCAGCTTGGGGGACTTCCAAGAGACCCAGTACTTC. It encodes CASSLGDFQETQYF.

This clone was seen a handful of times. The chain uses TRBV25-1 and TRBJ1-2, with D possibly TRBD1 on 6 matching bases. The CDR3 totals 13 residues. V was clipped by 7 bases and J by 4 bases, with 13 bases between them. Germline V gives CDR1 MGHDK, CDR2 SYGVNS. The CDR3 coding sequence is TGTGCCAGCAACAGGGACGAGTCCTATGGCTACACCTTC. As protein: CASNRDESYGYTF.

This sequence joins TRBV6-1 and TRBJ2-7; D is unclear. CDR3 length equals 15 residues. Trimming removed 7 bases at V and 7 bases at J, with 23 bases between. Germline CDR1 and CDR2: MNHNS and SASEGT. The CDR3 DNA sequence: TGTGCCAGCACCCCCAACCCAGGTACTCCTAAGGAGCAGTACTTC. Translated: CASTPNPGTPKEQYF.

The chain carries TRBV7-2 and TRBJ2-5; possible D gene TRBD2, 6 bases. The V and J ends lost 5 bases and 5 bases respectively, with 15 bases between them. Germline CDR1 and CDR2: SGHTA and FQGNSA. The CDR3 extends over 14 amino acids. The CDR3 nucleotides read TGTGCCAGCAGCAGCGGGTCGGGGTTGGAGACCCAGTACTTC. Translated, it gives CASSSGSGLETQYF.

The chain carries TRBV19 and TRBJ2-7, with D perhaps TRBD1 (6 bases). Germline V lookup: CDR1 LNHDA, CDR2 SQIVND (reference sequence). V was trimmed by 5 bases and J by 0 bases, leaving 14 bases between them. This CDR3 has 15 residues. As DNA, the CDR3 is TGTGCCAGTAGTCCCGGACAGATCTACTCCTACGAGCAGTACTTC. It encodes CASSPGQIYSYEQYF.

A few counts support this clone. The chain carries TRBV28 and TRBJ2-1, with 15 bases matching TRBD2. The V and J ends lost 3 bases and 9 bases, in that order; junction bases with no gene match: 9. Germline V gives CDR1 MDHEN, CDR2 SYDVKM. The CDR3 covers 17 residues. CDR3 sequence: CASSFSGLAGGHSEQFF. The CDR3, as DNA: TGTGCCAGCAGTTTTTCAGGACTAGCGGGGGGGCATAGTGAGCAGTTCTTC.

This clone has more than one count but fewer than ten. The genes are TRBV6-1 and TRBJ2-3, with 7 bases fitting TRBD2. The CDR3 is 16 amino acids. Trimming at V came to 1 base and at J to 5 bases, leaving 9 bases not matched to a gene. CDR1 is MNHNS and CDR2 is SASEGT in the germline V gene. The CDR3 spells CASSEEEGRGGDTQYF. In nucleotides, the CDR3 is TGTGCCAGCAGTGAAGAGGAGGGGCGCGGGGGAGATACGCAGTATTTT.

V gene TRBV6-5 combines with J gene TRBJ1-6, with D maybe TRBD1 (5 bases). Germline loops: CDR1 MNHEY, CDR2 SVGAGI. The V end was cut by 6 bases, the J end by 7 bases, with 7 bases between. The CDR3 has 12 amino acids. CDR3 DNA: TGTGCCAGCAGGGGGGGGAATTCACCCCTCCACTTT. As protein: CASRGGNSPLHF.

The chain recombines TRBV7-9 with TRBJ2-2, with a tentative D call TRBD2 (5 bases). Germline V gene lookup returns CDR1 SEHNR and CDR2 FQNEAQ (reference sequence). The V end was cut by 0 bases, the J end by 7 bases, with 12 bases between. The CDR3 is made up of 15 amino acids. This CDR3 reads CASSLATIRDGELFF. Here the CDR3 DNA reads TGTGCCAGCAGCTTAGCGACCATCCGGGACGGGGAGCTGTTTTTT.

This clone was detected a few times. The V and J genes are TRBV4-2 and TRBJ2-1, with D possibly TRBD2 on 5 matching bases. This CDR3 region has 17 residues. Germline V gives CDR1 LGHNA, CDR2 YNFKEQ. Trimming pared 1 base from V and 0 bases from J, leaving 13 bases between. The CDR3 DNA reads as TGTGCCAGCAGCCAAGTAATGGTAGCGACCTCCTACAATGAGCAGTTCTTC. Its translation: CASSQVMVATSYNEQFF.

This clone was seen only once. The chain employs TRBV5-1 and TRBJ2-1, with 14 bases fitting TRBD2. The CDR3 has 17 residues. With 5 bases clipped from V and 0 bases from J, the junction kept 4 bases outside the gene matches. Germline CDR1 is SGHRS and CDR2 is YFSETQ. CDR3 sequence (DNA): TGCGCCAGCAGACGACTAGCGGGGGGGAGCTCCTACAATGAGCAGTTCTTC. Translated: CASRRLAGGSSYNEQFF.

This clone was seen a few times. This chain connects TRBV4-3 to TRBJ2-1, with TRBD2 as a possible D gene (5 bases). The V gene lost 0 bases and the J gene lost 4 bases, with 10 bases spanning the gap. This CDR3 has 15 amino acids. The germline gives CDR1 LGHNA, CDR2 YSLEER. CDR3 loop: CASSQELVGYNEQFF. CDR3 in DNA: TGCGCCAGCAGCCAAGAACTAGTTGGGTACAATGAGCAGTTCTTC.

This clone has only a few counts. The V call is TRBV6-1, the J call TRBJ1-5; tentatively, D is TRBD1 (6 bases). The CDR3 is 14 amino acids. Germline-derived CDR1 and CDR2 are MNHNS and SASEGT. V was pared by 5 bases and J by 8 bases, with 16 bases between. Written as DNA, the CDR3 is TGTGCCAGCAGTCAGACAGGCACCCGGGAGCCCCAGCATTTT. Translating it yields CASSQTGTREPQHF.